The present T cell receptor beta chain was sequenced within a study of blood T cell repertoires in COVID-19. Authors' data handling: Reference gene primer amplification gave nucleated cell count estimates. Repertoires were generated with immunoSEQ multiplex PCR, while TCRdb's copy carries only in-frame clones and drops some. V and J calls and clone size are as listed in that table; D and trimming were resolved from the DNA. The data show over 200,000 clones, 65% to 85% seen once. The CDR3 has 13 residues. V lost 8 bases and J lost 0, with 7 bases in between. Germline CDR1 reads MNHEY; CDR2 reads SMNVEV (reference sequence).

This TCR derives from a woman aged 80 or over with acute or convalescent COVID-19. Specimen: peripheral blood. The gene calls are TRBV27 and TRBJ1-4; D is unclear. The CDR3: CASGRATNEKLFF. In nucleotides, the CDR3 is TGTGCCAGCGGGAGGGCAACTAATGAAAAACTGTTTTTT.